This entry is about one T cell receptor (beta chain). The antigen is undetermined. Positive magnetic bead selection isolated CD4+ and CD8+ cells, and flow cytometry checked purity. Method: immunoSEQ multiplex PCR; TCRdb's copy keeps in-frame clones and lacks some. Of some 10,000 clones listed, under 85% are singletons. The source of the sample is a study of somatic mutations in cytotoxic T cells in rheumatoid arthritis. Across the study: Some V beta antibody-stained T-cell populations were flow-sorted at nearly 100% purity, including V beta1+ cells sequenced for TCRB.

Findings and limits, study-wide: A rise in CD8+ clonality with age was seen in rheumatoid arthritis patients but not in healthy controls.

Material for sequencing was CD8+ T cells sorted from blood. The sequence was obtained from a man aged 50-59 years in good health.

The CDR3 nucleotides read TGTGCCAGCAGTTACTCGGCCTCCGGGAGTGGCTACACCTTC. It encodes CASSYSASGSGYTF. The chain links TRBV6-5 to TRBJ1-2; the D is unclear. The CDR3 extends over 14 amino acids. V lost 0 bases, J lost 7 bases, and 12 bases lay in between. Germline CDR1 reads MNHEY; CDR2 reads SVGAGI.